The 9 T cell receptor beta chains listed next were all sequenced from one sample in a study of cytomegalovirus exposure and HLA in healthy donors. PCR involved 60 Vbeta and 13 Jbeta primers. Here immunoSEQ multiplex PCR was the method, and the copy in TCRdb shows in-frame clones only, minus some. The table lists approximately 100,000 clones, roughly a tenth of them singletons. Sequencing was performed on PBMCs. These receptors were obtained from a man aged 45 to 65 in good health and CMV-seropositive.

This chain links TRBV20-1 with TRBJ1-2; D unresolved. This CDR3 has 11 amino acids. V was pared by 0 bases and J by 7 bases, with 6 bases between. Germline assignment: CDR1 DFQATT and CDR2 SNEGSKA (reference sequence). The DNA for the CDR3 is TGCAGTGCTAGAGACCAGCGTGGCTACACCTTC. This encodes CSARDQRGYTF.

This clone was counted only a few times. The chain employs TRBV19 and TRBJ1-1; perhaps TRBD1 as D (5 bases). Per germline, CDR1 LNHDA and CDR2 SQIVND (reference sequence). V was pared by 3 bases and J by 1 base, with 12 bases between. The CDR3 is made up of 15 amino acids. The CDR3 sequence is CASSMGSTGNTEAFF. In DNA form, the CDR3 reads TGTGCCAGTAGTATGGGGTCTACAGGGAACACTGAAGCTTTCTTT.

This clone was detected a few times. CDR3 in amino acids: CASSYYRADTQYF. CDR3 sequence (DNA): TGTGCCAGCAGCTACTACAGGGCAGATACGCAGTATTTT. This rearrangement joins TRBV5-6 to TRBJ2-3, with D possibly TRBD1 on 6 matching bases. Trimming pared 3 bases from V and 4 bases from J, leaving 9 bases between. In germline, CDR1 is SGHDT, CDR2 YYEEEE. The CDR3 contains 13 residues. Using reference TRBV5-6 and TRBJ2-3 for the parts outside the CDR3, the full variable domain is DAGVTQSPTHLIKTRGQQVTLRCSPKSGHDTVSWYQQALGQGPQFIFQYYEEEERQRGNFPDRFSGHQFPNYSSELNVNALLLGDSALYLCASSYYRADTQYFGPGTRLTVL.

The DNA for the CDR3 is TGCGCCAGCAGCCCGTCCGGGACAGGGGGAGATACGCAGTATTTT. Translated: CASSPSGTGGDTQYF. The chain couples TRBV4-1 to TRBJ2-3, with 11 bases lining up with TRBD1. V lost 4 bases, J lost 5 bases, and 5 bases stayed unmatched. The CDR3 is 15 residues long. Looked up from germline, CDR1 is MGHRA and CDR2 is YSYEKL.

The rearrangement joins TRBV11-2 to TRBJ1-6; a possible D gene is TRBD1 (6 bases). The germline V and J ends were trimmed by 5 bases and 4 bases, with 18 bases remaining between them. The CDR3 loop spans 17 amino acids. Germline V gene data show CDR1 as SGHAT and CDR2 as FQNNGV. CDR3 sequence (DNA): TGTGCCAGCAGCCAAGAGGGGGTCACCCTATATAATTCACCCCTCCACTTT. This translates into CASSQEGVTLYNSPLHF.

This clone was seen a handful of times. The chain recombines TRBV2 with TRBJ2-3, with D possibly being TRBD2 (6 bases). CDR1 is SNHLY, CDR2 FYNNEI, per germline. CDR3 length: 15 amino acids. Trimming shortened V by 3 bases and J by 3 bases, and 13 bases separated the two germline ends. CDR3 bases: TGTGCCAGCAGTGACCTCGAGCGGGTAACAGATACGCAGTATTTT. Encoded protein: CASSDLERVTDTQYF.

V usage is TRBV28 and J usage is TRBJ2-5, with D maybe TRBD2 (6 bases). The CDR3 loop spans 13 amino acids. The germline V and J ends were trimmed by 2 bases and 7 bases, with 11 bases remaining between them. Germline loops: CDR1 MDHEN, CDR2 SYDVKM. CDR3 amino acids: CASSLGGEWTQYF. CDR3 DNA sequence: TGTGCCAGCAGTTTAGGCGGGGAGTGGACCCAGTACTTC. Based on the CDR3 plus reference TRBV28 and TRBJ2-5, the full variable domain is DVKVTQSSRYLVKRTGEKVFLECVQDMDHENMFWYRQDPGLGLRLIYFSYDVKMKEKGDIPEGYSVSREKKERFSLILESASTNQTSMYLCASSLGGEWTQYFGPGTRLLVL.

The chain recombines TRBV10-1 with TRBJ2-7, with D possibly TRBD2 on 6 matching bases. V shed 5 bases and J shed 4 bases, with 12 bases lying between them. CDR3 length: 13 amino acids. The V gene's germline CDR1 is WNHNN and CDR2 SYGVQD (reference sequence). CDR3 region: CASSPRAGYEQYF. CDR3 DNA: TGCGCCAGCAGTCCCAGGGCGGGGTACGAGCAGTACTTC.

The CDR3 DNA reads as TGTGCCAGCTCCGACAGGGAGGAAGGCTACACCTTC. Amino acids: CASSDREEGYTF. The V and J genes are TRBV10-3 and TRBJ1-2; 7 nucleotides match TRBD1. Germline loops: CDR1 ENHRY, CDR2 SYGVKD. The V gene end was trimmed by 10 bases and the J gene end by 8 bases; junction bases not matched to a gene: 10. The CDR3 loop spans 12 amino acids.